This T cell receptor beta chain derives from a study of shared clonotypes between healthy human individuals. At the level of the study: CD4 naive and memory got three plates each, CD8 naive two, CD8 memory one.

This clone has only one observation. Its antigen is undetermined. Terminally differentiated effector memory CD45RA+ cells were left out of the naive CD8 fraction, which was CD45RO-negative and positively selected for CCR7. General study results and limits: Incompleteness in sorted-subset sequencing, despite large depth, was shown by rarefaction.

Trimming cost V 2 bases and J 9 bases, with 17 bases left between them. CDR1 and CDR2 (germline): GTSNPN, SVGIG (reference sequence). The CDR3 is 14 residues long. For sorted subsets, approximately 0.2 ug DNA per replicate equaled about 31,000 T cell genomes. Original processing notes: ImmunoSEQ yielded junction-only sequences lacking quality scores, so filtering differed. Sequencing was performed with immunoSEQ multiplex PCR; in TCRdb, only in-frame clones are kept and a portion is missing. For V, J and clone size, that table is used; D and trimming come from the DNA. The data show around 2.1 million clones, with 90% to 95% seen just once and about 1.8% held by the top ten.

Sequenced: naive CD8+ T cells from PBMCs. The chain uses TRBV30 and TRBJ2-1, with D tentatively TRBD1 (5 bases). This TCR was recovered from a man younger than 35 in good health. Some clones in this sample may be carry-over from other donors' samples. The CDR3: CAWSQGPGSGEQFF. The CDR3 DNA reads TGTGCCTGGAGTCAAGGGCCAGGGTCTGGTGAGCAGTTCTTC.